Sequencing of this T cell receptor (beta chain) was carried out in a study of blood T cell repertoires in COVID-19. Study overall: The cDNA or gDNA used as material had been derived from T cells, B-cell-depleted T cells, or PBMCs.

Germline V gene lookup returns CDR1 KGHSH and CDR2 LQKENI. The ends were cut back, 6 bases at V and 0 bases at J, with 12 bases in the middle. The CDR3 sequence is 15 residues long. Clones were read by immunoSEQ multiplex PCR, and TCRdb kept only the in-frame ones, dropping some. Found here are around 200,000 clones, approximately 90% of them singletons; the top ten hold 1.2%. Sequenced: PBMCs or T cells enriched from blood (not recorded which). The chain combines TRBV18 with TRBJ1-3, with a weak D call TRBD1 (5 bases). The receptor was isolated from a man aged 25 to 40 who had recovered from COVID-19. The CDR3 is CASSGTAFSGNTIYF. The CDR3 DNA sequence: TGTGCCAGCTCCGGGACTGCCTTCTCTGGAAACACCATATATTTT.